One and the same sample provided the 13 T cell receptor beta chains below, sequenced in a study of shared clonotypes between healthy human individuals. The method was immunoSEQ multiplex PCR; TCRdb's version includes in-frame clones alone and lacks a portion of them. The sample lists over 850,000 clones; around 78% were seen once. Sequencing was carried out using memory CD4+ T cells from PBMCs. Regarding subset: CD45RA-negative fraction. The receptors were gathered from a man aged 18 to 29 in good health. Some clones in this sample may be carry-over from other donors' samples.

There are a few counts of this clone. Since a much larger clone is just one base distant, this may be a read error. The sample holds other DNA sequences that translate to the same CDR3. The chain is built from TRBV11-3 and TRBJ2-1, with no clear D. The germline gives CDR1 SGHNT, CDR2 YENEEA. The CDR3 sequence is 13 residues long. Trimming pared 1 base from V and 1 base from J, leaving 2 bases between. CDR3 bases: TGTGCCAGCAGCTTAGGTTCCTACAATGAGCAGTTCTTC. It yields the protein CASSLGSYNEQFF.

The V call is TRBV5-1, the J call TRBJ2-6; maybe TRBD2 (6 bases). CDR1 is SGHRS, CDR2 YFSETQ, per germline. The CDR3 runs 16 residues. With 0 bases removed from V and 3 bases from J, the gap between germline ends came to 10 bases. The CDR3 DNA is TGCGCCAGCAGCTTGGTCCGGGAGAGTGGGGCCAACGTCCTGACTTTC. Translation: CASSLVRESGANVLTF.

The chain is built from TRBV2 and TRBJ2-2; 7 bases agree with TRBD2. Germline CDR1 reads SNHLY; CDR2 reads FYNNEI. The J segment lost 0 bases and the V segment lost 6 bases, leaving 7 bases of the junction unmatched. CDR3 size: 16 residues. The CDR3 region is CASRELAPSNTGELFF. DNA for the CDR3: TGTGCCAGCAGGGAACTAGCGCCGTCGAACACCGGGGAGCTGTTTTTT.

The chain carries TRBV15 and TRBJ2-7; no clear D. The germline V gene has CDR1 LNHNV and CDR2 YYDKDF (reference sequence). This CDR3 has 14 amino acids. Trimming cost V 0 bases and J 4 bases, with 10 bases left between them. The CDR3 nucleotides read TGTGCCACCAGCAGAGATGCCAGTTCTTACGAGCAGTACTTC. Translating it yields CATSRDASSYEQYF.

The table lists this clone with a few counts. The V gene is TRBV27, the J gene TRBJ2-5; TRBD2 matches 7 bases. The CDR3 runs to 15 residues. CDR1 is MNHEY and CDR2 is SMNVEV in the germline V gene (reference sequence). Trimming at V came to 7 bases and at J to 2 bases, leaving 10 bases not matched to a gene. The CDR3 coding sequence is TGTGCCAGCAATAACCGGGCTAGCGGTCAAGAGACCCAGTACTTC. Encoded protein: CASNNRASGQETQYF.

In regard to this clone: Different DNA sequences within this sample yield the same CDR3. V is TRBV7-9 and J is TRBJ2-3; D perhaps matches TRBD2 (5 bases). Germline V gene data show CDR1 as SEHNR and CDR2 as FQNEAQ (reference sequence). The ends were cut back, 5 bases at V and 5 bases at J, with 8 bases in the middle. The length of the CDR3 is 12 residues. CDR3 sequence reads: CASSPGLDTQYF. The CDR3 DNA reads TGTGCCAGCAGCCCCGGACTAGATACGCAGTATTTT.

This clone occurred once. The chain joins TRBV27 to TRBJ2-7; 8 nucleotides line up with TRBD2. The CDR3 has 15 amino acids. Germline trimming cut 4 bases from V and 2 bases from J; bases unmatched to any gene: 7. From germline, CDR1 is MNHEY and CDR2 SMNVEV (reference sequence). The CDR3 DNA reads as TGTGCCAGCAGTTCCGCGGGGGGCCCTACCTACGAGCAGTACTTC. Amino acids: CASSSAGGPTYEQYF.

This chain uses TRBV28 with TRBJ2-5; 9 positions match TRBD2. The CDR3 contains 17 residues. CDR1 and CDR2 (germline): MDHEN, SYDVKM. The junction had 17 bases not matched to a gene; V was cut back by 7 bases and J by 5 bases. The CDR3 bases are TGTGCCAGCATCCCCGGTCGGGTTAGCGGGAGTTGGGAGACCCAGTACTTC. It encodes CASIPGRVSGSWETQYF.

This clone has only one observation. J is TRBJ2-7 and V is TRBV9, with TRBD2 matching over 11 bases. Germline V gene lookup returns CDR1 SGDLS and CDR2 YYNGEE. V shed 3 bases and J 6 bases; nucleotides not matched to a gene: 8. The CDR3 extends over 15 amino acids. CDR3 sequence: CASSEASGRFAEQYF. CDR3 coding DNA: TGTGCCAGCAGCGAAGCTAGCGGGAGGTTCGCCGAGCAGTACTTC. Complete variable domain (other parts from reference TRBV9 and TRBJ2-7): DSGVTQTPKHLITATGQRVTLRCSPRSGDLSVYWYQQSLDQGLQFLIQYYNGEERAKGNILERFSAQQFPDLHSELNLSSLELGDSALYFCASSEASGRFAEQYFGPGTRLTVT.

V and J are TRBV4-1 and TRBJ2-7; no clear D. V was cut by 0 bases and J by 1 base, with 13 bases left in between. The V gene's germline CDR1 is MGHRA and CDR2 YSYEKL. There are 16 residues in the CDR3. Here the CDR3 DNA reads TGCGCCAGCAGCCAAGATAACGGAAGGGCTTCCTACGAGCAGTACTTC. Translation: CASSQDNGRASYEQYF.

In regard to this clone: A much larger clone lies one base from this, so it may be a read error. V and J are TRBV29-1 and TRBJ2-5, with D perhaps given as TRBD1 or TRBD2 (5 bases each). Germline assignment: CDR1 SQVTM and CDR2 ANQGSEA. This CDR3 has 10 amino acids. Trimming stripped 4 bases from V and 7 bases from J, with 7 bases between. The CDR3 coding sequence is TGCAGCGTTGCCGGGGCGACCCAGTACTTC. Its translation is CSVAGATQYF.

The CDR3 DNA sequence: TGTGCCAGCAGCATATCCGCCGGGAGCTCTGGAAACACCATATATTTT. Residues: CASSISAGSSGNTIYF. The genes are TRBV7-2 and TRBJ1-3; D not resolved. This CDR3 region has 16 residues. Trimming cost V 5 bases and J 0 bases, with 14 bases left between them. CDR1 SGHTA and CDR2 FQGNSA come from the germline V gene. Supplemented by reference TRBV7-2 and TRBJ1-3, the full variable domain reads GAGVSQSPSNKVTEKGKDVELRCDPISGHTALYWYRQSLGQGLEFLIYFQGNSAPDKSGLPSDRFSAERTGGSVSTLTIQRTQQEDSAVYLCASSISAGSSGNTIYFGEGSWLTVV.

DNA of the CDR3: TGCGCCAGCAGCCATCCCTGGGGACTAGCGGGAGTAGAGAAACCCGGGGAGCTGTTTTTT. This sequence encodes CASSHPWGLAGVEKPGELFF. The V and J genes are TRBV4-1 and TRBJ2-2, with TRBD2 identical over 14 bases. The CDR3 contains 20 residues. With 3 bases clipped from V and 6 bases from J, the junction kept 15 bases outside the gene matches. Germline CDR1 MGHRA, CDR2 YSYEKL.